This record looks at one T cell receptor beta chain sequence and its context. The antigen remains undetermined. Germline V gene data show CDR1 as SGDLS and CDR2 as YYNGEE. Trimming at V came to 4 bases and at J to 7 bases, leaving 9 bases not matched to a gene. The CDR3 has 16 residues. Histologic diagnosis was independently verified by two lung pathologists. Premalignant or tumor cells were enriched by macro-dissection after pathologic assessment. The source of the sample is a study of immune evolution from preneoplasia to lung adenocarcinoma. Broader study findings: Later-stage lesions appeared to have more T cells, more diversity, less clonality.

Generated by immunoSEQ multiplex PCR, the TCRdb table keeps only in-frame clones and is missing some. The sample yields about 3,400 clones, about three quarters seen once. V is TRBV9 and J is TRBJ2-1; 12 nucleotides agree with TRBD2. The source is a person aged 70 to 85 with lung adenocarcinoma. Sample: FFPE atypical adenomatous hyperplasia tissue from the lung. As for subset: atypical adenomatous hyperplasia (AAH), lung preneoplasia. In DNA form, the CDR3 reads TGTGCCAGCAGCTCCCGGACTAGCGGGACTAGGAATGAGCAGTTCTTC. Translated: CASSSRTSGTRNEQFF.